This T cell receptor beta chain was captured in a study of tumor and adjacent non-tumor tissue in lung cancer (dated by TCRdb to the late 2010s). Context from the whole study: Of the cohort, 11 to 12 patients had adenocarcinoma, 2 had squamous cell carcinoma and 1 had small cell lung cancer. The 15 enrolled patients, of whom approximately 10 were men and 5 were women, were aged 31 to 76 years and were diagnosed with TNM stage I to III disease. Sequencing produced 100 million to 150 million productive TCRbeta reads in total, an average of about 4 million reads per sample. The study compared bulk TCRbeta repertoires from lung tumor tissue and matched distant non-tumor lung tissue of about 14 lung cancer patients. Over 25 paired specimens, one tumor and one normal lung sample per patient, were profiled by TCRbeta CDR3 sequencing. Overall study results and their limits: Because peripheral blood was not sequenced, the blood TCRbeta repertoires of the lung cancer patients in the study went unexamined. The top 100 clones made up a significantly larger cumulative share of the repertoire in normal lung than in tumor tissue. TCR diversity was significantly higher in younger patients, and greater tumor TCR diversity was associated with shorter overall survival and shorter disease-free survival. The methods do not name the sequencing platform or mention unique molecular identifiers. Only about 15 patients were in the cohort, and the authors stated that larger samples and more detailed clinical data are needed. Tumor tissue showed significantly higher TCR diversity (inverse Simpson) than normal lung tissue, at 431.37 vs 166.20 (P = 0.0075, Mann-Whitney U test).

CDR1 and CDR2 are drawn from the germline V gene: SGHNT, YENEEA. V loses 0 bases, J loses 5 bases, and the germline ends lie 12 bases apart. Including cysteine and phenylalanine, the CDR3 has 15 amino acids. The read is trimmed to its CDR3 DNA, 45 bases read in frame from base 1. This clonotype showed up many times. Its antigen has not been determined. No per-base quality is available; no much larger clone lies one base away. Libraries came from multiplex PCR. Sequencing was performed on an Illumina HiSeq 2500. TCRbeta libraries were constructed through three rounds of nested PCR with primers (Table S4) according to protocols modified from ARM-PCR. Before sequencing, PCR products of 200-500 bp were excised from the gel and purified with the QIAquick gel extraction kit. On the authors' methods: Trimmomatic was used to clean the reads, FLASH was used to merge the reads into complete CDR3 sequences, and MiTCR was used to assign the reads to V(D)J germline segments. VDJtools was used to compute clonal diversity as the inverse Simpson's index. Productive reads were defined as in-frame sequences without a premature stop codon. TCRdb handled the public reads itself, with Q25 trimming in fastp and clone calling in MiXCR, and kept productive beta chains. Rows merge per CDR3 protein into single entries with the most common DNA and genes. None of the V and J calls come from the authors' own analysis; TCRdb made them. Present in this sample are about 200,000 distinct CDR3 sequences, about two thirds of which were seen just once. The ten largest make up approximately 25% of the sample.

RNA was isolated from bulk unsorted tissue, and RNA quality was assessed with a NanoDrop ND-1000 and an Agilent 2100. Donors were newly diagnosed lung cancer patients admitted for thoracic surgery in China between August and November 2014, without prior chemotherapy. Patients with previous radiotherapy or chemotherapy, or with another concurrent cancer, were excluded from the study. Pieces of surgical tissue measuring about 1-2.1 cm3 were kept in RNAlater solution and held at -80 degrees C until needed. Here the chain combines TRBV11-3 and TRBJ2-3; TRBD2 is a weak D gene call, 5 bases matching. Input material: lung tumor tissue. The TCR comes from a man aged 55 to 69 with non-small cell lung cancer. The CDR3 here reads CASSLDQLAVDTQYF. DNA sequence: TGTGCCAGCAGCTTAGATCAGCTAGCAGTAGATACGCAGTATTTT.